The 15 T cell receptor beta chains below were found in one sample sequenced in a study of cytomegalovirus exposure and HLA in healthy donors. It was with 60 Vbeta and 13 Jbeta primers that the PCR ran. Method: immunoSEQ multiplex PCR; TCRdb's copy keeps in-frame clones and lacks some. This table has approximately 140,000 clones, roughly 62% appearing once. Sequencing used PBMCs. These receptors were obtained from a male donor in good health and CMV-seronegative.

The chain links TRBV7-9 to TRBJ1-4, with a tentative D call TRBD1 (6 bases). The length of the CDR3 is 15 residues. The V end was cut by 5 bases, the J end by 5 bases, with 15 bases between. From germline, CDR1 is SEHNR and CDR2 FQNEAQ (reference sequence). The CDR3 DNA sequence: TGTGCCAGCAGCCGCGACCCAGGGACAAATGAAAAACTGTTTTTT. This codes for CASSRDPGTNEKLFF.

The V call is TRBV18, the J call TRBJ2-1, with TRBD2 identical over 13 bases. The CDR3 loop spans 16 amino acids. Trimming removed 4 bases from V and 4 bases from J; junction bases left unmatched: 4. Per the germline V gene, CDR1 is KGHSH and CDR2 is LQKENI. The CDR3 reads CASSLRLAGGYNEQFF. CDR3 coding DNA: TGTGCCAGCTCACTCCGACTAGCGGGGGGTTACAATGAGCAGTTCTTC.

The chain couples TRBV7-9 to TRBJ2-1; maybe TRBD2 (5 bases). The CDR3 covers 15 residues. The germline V and J ends were trimmed by 4 bases and 8 bases, with 18 bases remaining between them. Germline V gene sequence: CDR1 SEHNR, CDR2 FQNEAQ (reference sequence). CDR3 sequence (DNA): TGTGCCAGCAGCTCCCCGCTTACTAGTATGTATGAGCAGTTCTTC. Protein sequence: CASSSPLTSMYEQFF.

This chain joins TRBV30 and TRBJ1-4; D is perhaps TRBD1 (6 bases). From germline, CDR1 is GTSNPN and CDR2 SVGIG (reference sequence). Trimming took off 5 bases at V and 5 bases at J, with 15 bases between the two ends. The CDR3 loop spans 14 amino acids. The CDR3 spells CAWSWTARNEKLFF. CDR3 nucleotides: TGTGCCTGGTCCTGGACAGCTAGAAATGAAAAACTGTTTTTT. Full variable domain (rest looked up from reference TRBV30 and TRBJ1-4): SQTIHQWPATLVQPVGSPLSLECTVEGTSNPNLYWYRQAAGRGLQLLFYSVGIGQISSEVPQNLSASRPQDRQFILSSKKLLLSDSGFYLCAWSWTARNEKLFFGSGTQLSVL.

The rearrangement uses TRBV28 and TRBJ2-3; 7 nucleotides line up with TRBD2. Germline CDR1 and CDR2: MDHEN and SYDVKM. The CDR3 sequence is 14 residues long. Losses at the gene ends were 6 bases for V and 2 bases for J; bases not matched to a gene: 5. CDR3 sequence reads: CASRGGTATDTQYF. Here the CDR3 DNA reads TGTGCCAGCAGGGGAGGGACTGCCACAGATACGCAGTATTTT. Variable domain in full (rest from reference TRBV28 and TRBJ2-3): DVKVTQSSRYLVKRTGEKVFLECVQDMDHENMFWYRQDPGLGLRLIYFSYDVKMKEKGDIPEGYSVSREKKERFSLILESASTNQTSMYLCASRGGTATDTQYFGPGTRLTVL.

V and J are TRBV5-1 and TRBJ2-7; 9 bases match TRBD2. Germline assignment: CDR1 SGHRS and CDR2 YFSETQ. CDR3 length: 17 amino acids. After removal of 3 bases from V and 5 bases from J, the junction contained 15 bases not matched to a gene. For the CDR3, the DNA is TGCGCCAGCAGCTCCGGGGGGAGGCCGGGACTAGCCCACGAGCAGTACTTC. Translating gives CASSSGGRPGLAHEQYF.

This chain joins TRBV7-9 and TRBJ2-5; D is perhaps TRBD1 (6 bases). The CDR3 runs to 13 residues. Germline CDR1 SEHNR, CDR2 FQNEAQ (reference sequence). V was shortened by 6 bases and J by 5 bases, with 13 bases between the two germline ends. The CDR3 loop reads CASRPTGLETQYF. DNA for the CDR3: TGTGCCAGCAGGCCAACAGGGTTGGAGACCCAGTACTTC.

The V gene is TRBV27, the J gene TRBJ2-2; 8 nucleotides align to TRBD1. With V trimmed by 4 bases and J by 5 bases, 3 bases remained unmatched. CDR1 is MNHEY and CDR2 is SMNVEV in the germline V gene (reference sequence). The CDR3 runs to 14 residues. CDR3 protein: CASSSDRGTGELFF. CDR3 in DNA: TGTGCCAGCAGTTCCGACAGGGGAACCGGGGAGCTGTTTTTT.

The chain combines TRBV5-4 with TRBJ1-4; no firm D call. There are 15 residues in the CDR3. V lost 4 bases and J lost 5, with 15 bases in between. Germline V gives CDR1 SGHNT, CDR2 YYREEE (reference sequence). CDR3 loop: CASSPSSGGNEKLFF. CDR3 DNA sequence: TGTGCCAGCAGCCCTTCGTCTGGAGGAAATGAAAAACTGTTTTTT.

CDR3 loop: CASSIGSGKETQYF. CDR3 coding DNA: TGTGCCAGTAGTATTGGTTCGGGGAAAGAGACCCAGTACTTC. The chain is built from TRBV19 and TRBJ2-5; tentative D call: TRBD2 (5 bases). Trimming stripped 3 bases from V and 3 bases from J, with 11 bases between. Germline V lookup: CDR1 LNHDA, CDR2 SQIVND (reference sequence). CDR3 length: 14 residues.

Written as DNA, the CDR3 is TGTGCCAGCAGCTTTGTGGCCACTGAAGCTTTCTTT. It translates to CASSFVATEAFF. V usage is TRBV5-8 and J usage is TRBJ1-1; D gene uncertain. Germline CDR1 and CDR2: SGHTS and YDEGEE. The CDR3 covers 12 residues. V was trimmed by 2 bases and J by 4 bases, leaving 6 bases between them.

The J gene is TRBJ1-2, the V gene TRBV5-1, with D perhaps TRBD1 (6 bases). V lost 4 bases and J lost 9, with 13 bases in between. The CDR3 loop spans 12 amino acids. The germline gives CDR1 SGHRS, CDR2 YFSETQ. The chain's CDR3 is CASSVEGVSYTF. Written as DNA, the CDR3 is TGCGCCAGCAGCGTGGAGGGGGTGAGCTACACCTTC.

This sequence joins TRBV18 and TRBJ1-1; 8 bases align to TRBD1. Trimming took 3 bases from V and 8 from J; bases not matched to a gene: 8. The CDR3 totals 14 residues. Per the germline V gene, CDR1 is KGHSH and CDR2 is LQKENI. In DNA form, the CDR3 reads TGTGCCAGCTCACCTTCGGGACAGGATAGAGAAGCTTTCTTT. Translating it yields CASSPSGQDREAFF.

For this clone: The sample holds other DNA sequences that translate to the same CDR3. The chain combines TRBV7-2 with TRBJ2-5, with 12 bases identical to TRBD2. The CDR3 totals 16 residues. Germline V CDR1 and CDR2: SGHTA, FQGNSA. V lost 1 base to trimming and J lost 1 base; unmatched junction nucleotides: 1. CDR3 in amino acids: CASSLGLAGAQETQYF. The CDR3 DNA sequence: TGTGCCAGCAGCTTAGGACTAGCGGGGGCCCAAGAGACCCAGTACTTC.

The J gene is TRBJ2-1, the V gene TRBV5-1; 12 positions match TRBD2. Germline CDR1 is SGHRS and CDR2 is YFSETQ. The CDR3 extends over 17 amino acids. V lost 4 bases and J lost 8; bases outside the gene matches: 13. The CDR3 DNA reads TGCGCCAGCAGCCCCGTTTCTAGCGGGGGGGCTCGGGATGAGCAGTTCTTC. Protein product: CASSPVSSGGARDEQFF.